This T cell receptor (beta chain) was observed in a study of Ad26.COV2.S vaccination and SARS-CoV-2 variants. Study as a whole: In the study, Ad26.COV2.S was injected intramuscularly once, or twice 56 days apart.

Treatment defined: 15 to 20 received Ad26.COV2.S at low or high dose, single or two shots; roughly 5 received placebo; per-sample allocation not given. The samples were gathered on day 63 after the first injection of vaccine or placebo. Some clones are missing from TCRdb's copy, which holds only in-frame ones; the method was immunoSEQ multiplex PCR. This sample has around 370,000 clones, with roughly 81% found just once. Germline CDR1 and CDR2: MNHEY and SMNVEV (reference sequence). Trimming removed 2 bases from V and 6 bases from J; junction bases left unmatched: 1. The CDR3 is made up of 14 amino acids. With regard to this clone: As yet, its antigen is unknown.

Whole-study results and caveats: Vaccine and placebo recipients had similar non-spike TCR breadth. Estimates derived from TCR breadth and depth analyses may have underestimated total T cell responses.

The chain links TRBV27 to TRBJ2-4; 10 bases match TRBD1. This TCR came from a person between 18 and 65 years old who received the Ad26.COV2.S COVID-19 vaccine or a placebo. The material sequenced was peripheral blood, taken in a trial of Ad26.COV2.S vaccine versus placebo. CDR3 DNA: TGTGCCAGCAGTTTAAGGACAGGGGGAAACATTCAGTACTTC. Translating it yields CASSLRTGGNIQYF.